Listed below are T cell receptor beta chains from one sample, sequenced in a study of blood T cells in healthy people across ages. A single record per CDR3 protein comes from TCRdb applying MiXCR to the 5' RACE reads. This table holds more than 1.4 million distinct CDR3 sequences, roughly 40% found once. Sequencing was performed on blood. Receptor source: a young woman in good health. The CDR3 runs from the conserved cysteine through the conserved F or W. Each record gives: J gene, D gene, clone size, V gene, CDR3 protein, CDR3 DNA. The D gene is left open where the match is weak. Only part of the rows carry a size: once, few, many, or a class if the clone is expanded.

j_gene: TRBJ2-7
d_gene: TRBD2
abundance: -
v_gene: TRBV29-1
CDR3aa: CSVEREVGEQYF
CDR3nt: TGCAGCGTTGAGCGGGAGGTAGGCGAGCAGTACTTC

j_gene: TRBJ2-1
d_gene: -
abundance: -
v_gene: TRBV7-9
CDR3aa: CASSLAPTGPIYNEQFF
CDR3nt: TGTGCCAGCAGCTTAGCCCCGACAGGACCTATATACAATGAGCAGTTCTTC

j_gene: TRBJ2-1
d_gene: TRBD2
abundance: few
v_gene: TRBV5-1
CDR3aa: CASSFVTSGRVGNEQFF
CDR3nt: TGCGCCAGCAGCTTCGTAACTAGCGGGAGAGTGGGGAATGAGCAGTTCTTC

j_gene: TRBJ2-3
d_gene: -
abundance: few
v_gene: TRBV6-6
CDR3aa: CASSYAIEGTDTQYF
CDR3nt: TGTGCCAGCAGTTACGCTATAGAGGGCACAGATACGCAGTATTTT

j_gene: TRBJ2-4
d_gene: -
abundance: few
v_gene: TRBV7-3
CDR3aa: CASSLSTGINIQYF
CDR3nt: TGTGCCAGCAGCTTAAGTACAGGGATAAACATTCAGTACTTC

j_gene: TRBJ2-7
d_gene: TRBD2
abundance: few
v_gene: TRBV20-1
CDR3aa: CSARDSKAGVSYEQYF
CDR3nt: TGCAGTGCTAGAGATTCCAAGGCGGGGGTTTCCTACGAGCAGTACTTC

j_gene: TRBJ2-7
d_gene: -
abundance: -
v_gene: TRBV7-6
CDR3aa: CASGGRDSSYEQYF
CDR3nt: TGTGCCAGCGGGGGGCGGGACTCATCCTACGAGCAGTACTTC

j_gene: TRBJ2-7
d_gene: TRBD1
abundance: -
v_gene: TRBV20-1
CDR3aa: CSANLRDRDSYEQYF
CDR3nt: TGCAGTGCTAACTTAAGGGACAGGGACTCCTACGAGCAGTACTTC

j_gene: TRBJ1-1
d_gene: -
abundance: -
v_gene: TRBV6-1
CDR3aa: CASSTLQVSFTEAFF
CDR3nt: TGTGCCAGCAGTACCCTGCAGGTTTCCTTCACTGAAGCTTTCTTT

j_gene: TRBJ2-1
d_gene: TRBD2
abundance: few
v_gene: TRBV20-1
CDR3aa: CSARSTSGSYNEQFF
CDR3nt: TGCAGTGCTAGGTCGACTAGCGGGTCCTACAATGAGCAGTTCTTC

j_gene: TRBJ2-3
d_gene: TRBD1
abundance: few
v_gene: TRBV12-3/TRBV12-4
CDR3aa: CASSGQEQYF
CDR3nt: TGTGCCAGCAGCGGACAGGAGCAGTATTTT

j_gene: TRBJ2-7
d_gene: TRBD1
abundance: few
v_gene: TRBV11-2
CDR3aa: CASIQGGTGFNEQYF
CDR3nt: TGTGCCAGCATCCAAGGGGGGACAGGGTTCAACGAGCAGTACTTC

j_gene: TRBJ2-1
d_gene: TRBD2
abundance: few
v_gene: TRBV9
CDR3aa: CASSAGLAGAGKQFF
CDR3nt: TGTGCCAGCAGCGCGGGACTAGCGGGGGCCGGTAAGCAGTTCTTC

j_gene: TRBJ2-3
d_gene: -
abundance: few
v_gene: TRBV6-5
CDR3aa: CASSPEDRSTDTQYF
CDR3nt: TGTGCCAGCAGCCCCGAGGACAGAAGCACAGATACGCAGTATTTT

j_gene: TRBJ2-7
d_gene: -
abundance: few
v_gene: TRBV7-2
CDR3aa: CASSYRVGAYEQYF
CDR3nt: TGTGCCAGCAGCTACAGGGTCGGGGCCTACGAGCAGTACTTC

j_gene: TRBJ2-3
d_gene: -
abundance: -
v_gene: TRBV27
CDR3aa: CASSVRYTDTQYF
CDR3nt: TGTGCCAGCAGTGTGCGGTACACAGATACGCAGTATTTT

j_gene: TRBJ1-2
d_gene: -
abundance: -
v_gene: TRBV20-1
CDR3aa: CSAPGDRPTGYYGYTF
CDR3nt: TGCAGTGCTCCTGGGGACCGGCCAACGGGGTACTATGGCTACACCTTC

j_gene: TRBJ2-3
d_gene: -
abundance: -
v_gene: TRBV13
CDR3aa: CASSSLGERADTQYF
CDR3nt: TGTGCCAGCAGCTCGTTGGGAGAAAGGGCAGATACGCAGTATTTT

j_gene: TRBJ2-7
d_gene: TRBD2
abundance: -
v_gene: TRBV6-4
CDR3aa: CAFPQSGRIYEQYF
CDR3nt: TGTGCCTTCCCCCAAAGCGGGAGGATCTACGAGCAGTACTTC

j_gene: TRBJ1-5
d_gene: -
abundance: -
v_gene: TRBV4-1
CDR3aa: CASSPELDSRVGNQPQHF
CDR3nt: TGCGCCAGCAGCCCAGAATTGGACTCCCGAGTCGGCAATCAGCCCCAGCATTTT

j_gene: TRBJ1-4
d_gene: -
abundance: once
v_gene: TRBV7-9
CDR3aa: CASSLKGFDEKLFF
CDR3nt: TGTGCCAGCAGCCTTAAGGGCTTCGATGAAAAACTGTTTTTT

j_gene: TRBJ2-7
d_gene: TRBD2
abundance: -
v_gene: TRBV20-1
CDR3aa: CSANRGTSGSGEQYF
CDR3nt: TGCAGTGCTAACAGGGGGACTAGCGGGAGCGGTGAGCAGTACTTC

j_gene: TRBJ2-1
d_gene: -
abundance: -
v_gene: TRBV6-5
CDR3aa: CASTGVRVYNEQFF
CDR3nt: TGTGCCAGCACTGGCGTGAGGGTCTACAATGAGCAGTTCTTC

j_gene: TRBJ2-7
d_gene: -
abundance: -
v_gene: TRBV7-2
CDR3aa: CASSLGGHVAYEQYF
CDR3nt: TGTGCCAGCAGCCTGGGGGGACATGTTGCCTACGAGCAGTACTTC

j_gene: TRBJ2-1
d_gene: -
abundance: -
v_gene: TRBV18
CDR3aa: CASSRGPTTYNEQFF
CDR3nt: TGTGCCAGCTCACGGGGACCGACAACGTACAATGAGCAGTTCTTC

j_gene: TRBJ2-7
d_gene: -
abundance: -
v_gene: TRBV19
CDR3aa: CASSSDNSNSYEQYF
CDR3nt: TGTGCCAGTAGTTCTGACAACTCGAACTCCTACGAGCAGTACTTC

j_gene: TRBJ2-5
d_gene: -
abundance: few
v_gene: TRBV3-1
CDR3aa: CASSQGDLKQYF
CDR3nt: TGTGCCAGCAGCCAAGGGGACCTAAAGCAGTACTTC

j_gene: TRBJ2-4
d_gene: -
abundance: -
v_gene: TRBV27
CDR3aa: CASRYLVGDTGEQYF
CDR3nt: TGTGCCAGCAGGTACCTAGTGGGCGATACGGGTGAGCAGTACTTC

j_gene: TRBJ2-7
d_gene: -
abundance: -
v_gene: TRBV14
CDR3aa: CASSPVVGTPYEQYF
CDR3nt: TGTGCCAGCAGCCCAGTGGTCGGCACGCCCTACGAGCAGTACTTC

j_gene: TRBJ2-3
d_gene: TRBD2
abundance: -
v_gene: TRBV20-1
CDR3aa: CSASTSGRPPLTTDTQYF
CDR3nt: TGCAGTGCCTCGACTAGCGGGAGGCCACCTTTAACCACAGATACGCAGTATTTT

j_gene: TRBJ2-5
d_gene: TRBD1
abundance: -
v_gene: TRBV29-1
CDR3aa: CGVDTGQGAGETQYF
CDR3nt: TGCGGCGTCGATACGGGACAGGGGGCCGGAGAGACCCAGTACTTC

j_gene: TRBJ2-1
d_gene: -
abundance: -
v_gene: TRBV7-2
CDR3aa: CASSFRLWLYNEQFF
CDR3nt: TGTGCCAGCAGCTTCCGGTTGTGGCTCTACAATGAGCAGTTCTTC

j_gene: TRBJ1-1
d_gene: -
abundance: -
v_gene: TRBV18
CDR3aa: CASSPTIDRTEAFF
CDR3nt: TGTGCCAGCTCACCGACGATCGACCGCACTGAAGCTTTCTTT

j_gene: TRBJ2-2
d_gene: TRBD1
abundance: few
v_gene: TRBV7-3
CDR3aa: CASSVKRGLNTGELFF
CDR3nt: TGTGCCAGCAGCGTAAAAAGGGGGCTGAACACCGGGGAGCTGTTTTTT

j_gene: TRBJ2-1
d_gene: -
abundance: few
v_gene: TRBV19
CDR3aa: CASSDRLADYNEQFF
CDR3nt: TGTGCCAGTAGCGACAGGCTAGCGGATTACAATGAGCAGTTCTTC

j_gene: TRBJ2-3
d_gene: -
abundance: few
v_gene: TRBV5-1
CDR3aa: CASSLVAGISTDTQYF
CDR3nt: TGCGCCAGCAGCTTGGTCGCAGGGATTAGCACAGATACGCAGTATTTT

j_gene: TRBJ2-5
d_gene: TRBD2
abundance: few
v_gene: TRBV7-9
CDR3aa: CASTYGSSGQETQYF
CDR3nt: TGTGCCAGCACCTATGGATCTAGCGGCCAAGAGACCCAGTACTTC

j_gene: TRBJ2-5
d_gene: TRBD2
abundance: -
v_gene: TRBV6-5
CDR3aa: CASSSYWGGDLAGALQETQYF
CDR3nt: TGTGCCAGCAGTTCCTACTGGGGTGGGGATCTAGCGGGAGCGCTTCAAGAGACCCAGTACTTC

j_gene: TRBJ2-5
d_gene: TRBD2
abundance: few
v_gene: TRBV5-8
CDR3aa: CASSLGLAGVEETQYF
CDR3nt: TGTGCCAGCAGCTTGGGGCTAGCGGGAGTCGAAGAGACCCAGTACTTC

j_gene: TRBJ2-5
d_gene: -
abundance: -
v_gene: TRBV11-2
CDR3aa: CVSSFQGRQETQYF
CDR3nt: TGTGTCAGCAGCTTTCAGGGGCGGCAAGAGACCCAGTACTTC

j_gene: TRBJ2-7
d_gene: -
abundance: few
v_gene: TRBV5-1
CDR3aa: CASSPDRRGEQYF
CDR3nt: TGCGCCAGCAGCCCGGACAGACGGGGCGAGCAGTACTTC

j_gene: TRBJ2-7
d_gene: TRBD1
abundance: few
v_gene: TRBV7-9
CDR3aa: CASSSTGEWYEQYF
CDR3nt: TGTGCCAGCAGCTCGACAGGGGAGTGGTACGAGCAGTACTTC

j_gene: TRBJ2-3
d_gene: TRBD2
abundance: -
v_gene: TRBV20-1
CDR3aa: CSAAPSGLTDTQYF
CDR3nt: TGCAGTGCGGCCCCTAGCGGCCTCACAGATACGCAGTATTTT

j_gene: TRBJ2-2
d_gene: TRBD2
abundance: -
v_gene: TRBV13
CDR3aa: CASISATSVAGELFF
CDR3nt: TGTGCCAGCATCTCTGCGACTAGCGTCGCCGGGGAGCTGTTTTTT

j_gene: TRBJ2-1
d_gene: -
abundance: -
v_gene: TRBV29-1
CDR3aa: CSVGAGGADNEQFF
CDR3nt: TGCAGCGTTGGGGCTGGGGGCGCAGACAATGAGCAGTTCTTC

j_gene: TRBJ2-1
d_gene: TRBD1
abundance: -
v_gene: TRBV12-3/TRBV12-4
CDR3aa: CASRTDRDNNEQFF
CDR3nt: TGTGCCAGCAGAACGGACAGGGATAACAATGAGCAGTTCTTC

j_gene: TRBJ2-7
d_gene: -
abundance: few
v_gene: TRBV20-1
CDR3aa: CSASLGAPSYEQYF
CDR3nt: TGCAGTGCTAGTTTAGGGGCCCCCTCCTACGAGCAGTACTTC

j_gene: TRBJ1-3
d_gene: -
abundance: -
v_gene: TRBV6-6
CDR3aa: CASSKAGTQGNTIYF
CDR3nt: TGTGCCAGCAGTAAAGCCGGGACCCAGGGAAACACCATATATTTT

j_gene: TRBJ1-2
d_gene: TRBD1
abundance: -
v_gene: TRBV5-6
CDR3aa: CASSLVSGGIYGYTF
CDR3nt: TGTGCCAGCAGCTTGGTTTCAGGGGGAATCTATGGCTACACCTTC

j_gene: TRBJ1-6
d_gene: -
abundance: -
v_gene: TRBV9
CDR3aa: CASSVGFGAGYNSPLHF
CDR3nt: TGTGCCAGCAGCGTAGGATTCGGAGCGGGGTATAATTCACCCCTCCACTTT